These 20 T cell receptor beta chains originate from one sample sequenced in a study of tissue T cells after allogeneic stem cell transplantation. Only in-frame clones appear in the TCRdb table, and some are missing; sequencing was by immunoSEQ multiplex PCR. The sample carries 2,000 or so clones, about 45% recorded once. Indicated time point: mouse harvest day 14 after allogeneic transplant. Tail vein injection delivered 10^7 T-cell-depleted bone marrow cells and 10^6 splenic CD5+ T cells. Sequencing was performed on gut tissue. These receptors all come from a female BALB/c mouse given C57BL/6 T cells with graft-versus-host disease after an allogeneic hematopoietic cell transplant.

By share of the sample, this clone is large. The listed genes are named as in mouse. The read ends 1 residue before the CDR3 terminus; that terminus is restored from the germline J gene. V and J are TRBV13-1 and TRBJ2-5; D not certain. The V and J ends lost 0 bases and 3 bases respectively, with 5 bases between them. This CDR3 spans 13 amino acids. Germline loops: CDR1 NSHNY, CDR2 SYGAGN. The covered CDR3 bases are TGTGCCAGCAGTGATGGACATCAAGACACCCAGTAC. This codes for CASSDGHQDTQY. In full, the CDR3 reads CASSDGHQDTQYF.

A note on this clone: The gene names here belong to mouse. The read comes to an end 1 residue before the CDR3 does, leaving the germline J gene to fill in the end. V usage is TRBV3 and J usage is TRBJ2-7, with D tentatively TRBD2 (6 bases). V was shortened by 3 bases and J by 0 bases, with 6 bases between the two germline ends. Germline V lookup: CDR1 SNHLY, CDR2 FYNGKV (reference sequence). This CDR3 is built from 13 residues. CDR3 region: CASSLGGSYEQYF. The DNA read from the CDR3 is TGTGCCAGCAGCTTGGGGGGCTCCTATGAACAGTAC. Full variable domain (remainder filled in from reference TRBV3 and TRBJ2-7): GPKVLQIPSHQIIDMGQMVTLNCDPVSNHLYFYWYKQILGQQMEFLVNFYNGKVMEKSKLFKDQFSVERPDGSYFTLKIQPTALEDSAVYFCASSLGGSYEQYFGPGTRLTVL.

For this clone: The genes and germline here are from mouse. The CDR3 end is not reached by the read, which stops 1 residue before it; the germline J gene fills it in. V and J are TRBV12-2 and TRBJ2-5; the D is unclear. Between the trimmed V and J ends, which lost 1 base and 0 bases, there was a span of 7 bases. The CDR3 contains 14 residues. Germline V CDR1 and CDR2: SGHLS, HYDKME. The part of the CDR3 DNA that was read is TGTGCCAGCTCTCTTTGGCGTAACCAAGACACCCAGTAC. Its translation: CASSLWRNQDTQY. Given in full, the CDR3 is CASSLWRNQDTQYF.

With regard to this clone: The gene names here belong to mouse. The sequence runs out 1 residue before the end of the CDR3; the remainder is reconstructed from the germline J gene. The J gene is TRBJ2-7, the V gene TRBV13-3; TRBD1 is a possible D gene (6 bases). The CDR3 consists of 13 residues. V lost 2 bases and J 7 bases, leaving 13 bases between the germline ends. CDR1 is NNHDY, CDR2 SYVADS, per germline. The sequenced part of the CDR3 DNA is TGTGCCAGCAGTGAAAGGGGGAAGAGGGAACAGTAC. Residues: CASSERGKREQY. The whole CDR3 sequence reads CASSERGKREQYF.

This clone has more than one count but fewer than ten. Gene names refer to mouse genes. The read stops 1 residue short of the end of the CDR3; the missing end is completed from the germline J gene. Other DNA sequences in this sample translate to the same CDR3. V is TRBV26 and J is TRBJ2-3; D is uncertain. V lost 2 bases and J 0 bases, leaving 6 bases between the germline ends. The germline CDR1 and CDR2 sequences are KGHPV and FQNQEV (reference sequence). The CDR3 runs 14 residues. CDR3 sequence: CASSLTDSAETLYF. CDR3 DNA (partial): TGTGCCAGCAGTCTGACGGATAGTGCAGAAACGCTGTAT.

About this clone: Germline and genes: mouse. The CDR3 loop is CASSLSNQAPLF. The covered CDR3 bases are TGTGCCAGCTCTCTGAGCAACCAGGCTCCGCTT. The rearrangement joins TRBV12-2 to TRBJ1-5, with D uncertain. Read data end 1 residue before the CDR3 end; the end is taken from the germline J gene. The germline gives CDR1 SGHLS, CDR2 HYDKME. Trimming removed 1 base from V and 3 bases from J, with 3 bases in between. The CDR3 is made up of 12 amino acids.

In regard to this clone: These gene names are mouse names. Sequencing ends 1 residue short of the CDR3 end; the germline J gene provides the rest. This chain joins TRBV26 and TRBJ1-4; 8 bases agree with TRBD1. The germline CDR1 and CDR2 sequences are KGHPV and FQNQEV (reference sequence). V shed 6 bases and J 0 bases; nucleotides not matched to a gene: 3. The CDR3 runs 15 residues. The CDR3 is CASSPTGVSNERLFF. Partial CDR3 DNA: TGTGCCAGCAGCCCGACAGGGGTTTCCAACGAAAGATTATTT.

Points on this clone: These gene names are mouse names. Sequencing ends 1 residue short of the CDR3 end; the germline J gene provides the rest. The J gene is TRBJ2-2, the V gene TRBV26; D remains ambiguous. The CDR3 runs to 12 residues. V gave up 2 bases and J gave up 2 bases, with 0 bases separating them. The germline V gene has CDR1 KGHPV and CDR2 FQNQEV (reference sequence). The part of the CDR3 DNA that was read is TGTGCCAGCAGTCTGAACACCGGGCAGCTCTAC. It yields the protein CASSLNTGQLY. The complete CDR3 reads CASSLNTGQLYF.

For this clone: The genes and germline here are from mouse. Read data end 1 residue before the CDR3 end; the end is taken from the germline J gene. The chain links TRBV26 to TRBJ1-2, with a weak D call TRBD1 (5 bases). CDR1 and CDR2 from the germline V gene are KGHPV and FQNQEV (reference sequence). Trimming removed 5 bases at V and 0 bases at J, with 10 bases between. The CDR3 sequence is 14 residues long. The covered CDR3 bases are TGTGCCAGCAGTAGGACACATGCAAACTCCGACTACACC. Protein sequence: CASSRTHANSDYT. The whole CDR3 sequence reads CASSRTHANSDYTF.

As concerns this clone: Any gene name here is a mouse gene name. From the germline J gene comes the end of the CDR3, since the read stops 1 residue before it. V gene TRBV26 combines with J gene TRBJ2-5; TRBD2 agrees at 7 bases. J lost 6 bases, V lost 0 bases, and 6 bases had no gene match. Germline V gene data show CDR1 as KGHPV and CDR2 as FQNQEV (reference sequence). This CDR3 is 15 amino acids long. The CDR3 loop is CASSLSGGRWDTQYF. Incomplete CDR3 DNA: TGTGCCAGCAGTCTGTCGGGGGGGAGGTGGGACACCCAGTAC.

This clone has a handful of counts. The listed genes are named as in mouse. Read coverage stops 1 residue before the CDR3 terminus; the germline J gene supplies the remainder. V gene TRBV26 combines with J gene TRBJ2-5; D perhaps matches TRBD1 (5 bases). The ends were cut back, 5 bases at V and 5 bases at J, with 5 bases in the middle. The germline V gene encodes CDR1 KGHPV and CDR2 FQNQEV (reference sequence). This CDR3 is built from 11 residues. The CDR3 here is CASSTGDTQYF. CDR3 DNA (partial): TGTGCCAGCAGTACAGGAGACACCCAGTAC.

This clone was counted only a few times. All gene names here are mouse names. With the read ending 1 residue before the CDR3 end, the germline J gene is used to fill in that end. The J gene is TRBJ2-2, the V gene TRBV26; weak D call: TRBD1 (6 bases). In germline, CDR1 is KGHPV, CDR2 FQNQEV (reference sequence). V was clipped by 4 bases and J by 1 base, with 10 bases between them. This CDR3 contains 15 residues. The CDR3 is CASSPPGQNTGQLYF. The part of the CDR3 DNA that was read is TGTGCCAGCAGTCCTCCGGGACAAAACACCGGGCAGCTCTAC. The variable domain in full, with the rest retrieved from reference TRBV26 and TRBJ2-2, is NSKVIQTPRYLVKGQGQKAKMRCIPEKGHPVVFWYQQNKNNEFKFLINFQNQEVLQQIDMTEKRFSAECPSNSPCSLEIQSSEAGDSALYLCASSPPGQNTGQLYFGEGSKLTVL.

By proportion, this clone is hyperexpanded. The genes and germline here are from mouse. The chain's CDR3 is CASSFGWGDAEQFF. The DNA read from the CDR3 is TGTGCCAGCAGCTTTGGCTGGGGGGATGCTGAGCAGTTC. The J gene is TRBJ2-1, the V gene TRBV3; TRBD2 aligns across 8 bases. Coverage ceases 1 residue before the CDR3 finishes, and the germline J gene fills in the end. Trimming took 3 bases from V and 5 from J; bases not matched to a gene: 3. This CDR3 spans 14 amino acids. The germline V gene encodes CDR1 SNHLY and CDR2 FYNGKV (reference sequence).

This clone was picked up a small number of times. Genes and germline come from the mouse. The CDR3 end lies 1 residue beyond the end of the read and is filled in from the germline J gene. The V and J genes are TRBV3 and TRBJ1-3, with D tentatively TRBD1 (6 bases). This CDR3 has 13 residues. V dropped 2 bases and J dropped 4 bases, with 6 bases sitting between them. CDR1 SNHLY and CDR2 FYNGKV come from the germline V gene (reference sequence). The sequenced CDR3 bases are TGTGCCAGCAGCTTAAGGGGGGGAAATACGCTCTAT. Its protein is CASSLRGGNTLY. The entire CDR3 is CASSLRGGNTLYF.

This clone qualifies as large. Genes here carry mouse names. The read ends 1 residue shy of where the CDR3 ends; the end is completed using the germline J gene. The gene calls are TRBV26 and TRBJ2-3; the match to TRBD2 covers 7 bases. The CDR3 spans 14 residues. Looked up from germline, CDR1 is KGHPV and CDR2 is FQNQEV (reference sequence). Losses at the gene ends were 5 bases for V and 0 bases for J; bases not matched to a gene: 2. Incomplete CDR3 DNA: TGTGCCAGCAGTTCACTGGGGAGTGCAGAAACGCTGTAT. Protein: CASSSLGSAETLY. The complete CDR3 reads CASSSLGSAETLYF.

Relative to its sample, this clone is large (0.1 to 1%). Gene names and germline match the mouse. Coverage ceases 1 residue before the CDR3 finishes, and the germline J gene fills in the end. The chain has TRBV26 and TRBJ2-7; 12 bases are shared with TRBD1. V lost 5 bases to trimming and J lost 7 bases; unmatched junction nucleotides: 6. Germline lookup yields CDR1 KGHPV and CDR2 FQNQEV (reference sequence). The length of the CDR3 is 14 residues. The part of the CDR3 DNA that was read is TGTGCCAGCAGTTCGGGACAGGGGGCAGGAGAACAGTAC. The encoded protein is CASSSGQGAGEQY. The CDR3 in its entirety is CASSSGQGAGEQYF.

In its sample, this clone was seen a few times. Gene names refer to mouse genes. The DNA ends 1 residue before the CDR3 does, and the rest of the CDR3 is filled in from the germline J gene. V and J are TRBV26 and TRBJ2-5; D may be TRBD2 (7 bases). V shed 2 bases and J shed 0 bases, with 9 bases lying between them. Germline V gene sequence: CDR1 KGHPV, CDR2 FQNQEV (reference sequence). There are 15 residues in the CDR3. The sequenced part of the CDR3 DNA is TGTGCCAGCAGTCTGCTGGGGGCTAACCAAGACACCCAGTAC. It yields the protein CASSLLGANQDTQY. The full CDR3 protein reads CASSLLGANQDTQYF.

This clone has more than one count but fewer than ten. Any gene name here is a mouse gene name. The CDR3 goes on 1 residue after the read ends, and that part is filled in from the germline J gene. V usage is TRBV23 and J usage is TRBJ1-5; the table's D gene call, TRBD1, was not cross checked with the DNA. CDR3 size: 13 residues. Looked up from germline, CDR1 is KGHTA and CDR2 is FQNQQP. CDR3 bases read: TGCTCCAGCAGCGACAAAAACAACCAGGCTCCGCTT. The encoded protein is CSSSDKNNQAPL. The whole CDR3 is CSSSDKNNQAPLF.

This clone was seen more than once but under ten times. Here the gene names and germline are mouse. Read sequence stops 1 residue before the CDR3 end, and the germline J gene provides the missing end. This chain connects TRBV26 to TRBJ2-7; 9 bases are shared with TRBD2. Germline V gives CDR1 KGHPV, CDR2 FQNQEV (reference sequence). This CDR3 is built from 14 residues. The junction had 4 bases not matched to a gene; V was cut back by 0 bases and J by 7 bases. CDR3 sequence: CASSLSGGAREQYF. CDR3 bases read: TGTGCCAGCAGTCTGTCTGGGGGGGCGCGAGAACAGTAC.

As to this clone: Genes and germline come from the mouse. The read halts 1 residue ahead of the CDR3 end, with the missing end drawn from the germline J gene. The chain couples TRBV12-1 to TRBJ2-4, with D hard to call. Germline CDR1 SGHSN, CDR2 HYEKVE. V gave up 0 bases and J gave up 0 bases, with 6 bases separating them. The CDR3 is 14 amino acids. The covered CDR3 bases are TGTGCCAGCTCTCTCGTGGGTAGTCAAAACACCTTGTAC. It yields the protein CASSLVGSQNTLY. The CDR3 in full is CASSLVGSQNTLYF.